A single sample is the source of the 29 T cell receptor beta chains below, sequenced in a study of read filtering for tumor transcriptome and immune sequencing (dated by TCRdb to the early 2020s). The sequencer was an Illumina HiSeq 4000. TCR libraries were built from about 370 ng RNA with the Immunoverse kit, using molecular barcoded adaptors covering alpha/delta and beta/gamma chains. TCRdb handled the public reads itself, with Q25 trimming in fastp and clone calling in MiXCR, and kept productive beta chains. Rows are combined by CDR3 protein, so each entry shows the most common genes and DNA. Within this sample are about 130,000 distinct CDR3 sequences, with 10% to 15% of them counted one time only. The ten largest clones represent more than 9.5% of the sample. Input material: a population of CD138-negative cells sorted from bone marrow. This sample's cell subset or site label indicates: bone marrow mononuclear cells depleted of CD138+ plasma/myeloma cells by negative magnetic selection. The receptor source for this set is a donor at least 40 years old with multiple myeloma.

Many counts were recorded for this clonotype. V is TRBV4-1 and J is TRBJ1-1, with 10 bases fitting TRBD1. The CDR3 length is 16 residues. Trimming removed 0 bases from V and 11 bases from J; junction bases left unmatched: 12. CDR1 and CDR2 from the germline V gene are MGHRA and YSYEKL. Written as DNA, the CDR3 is TGCGCCAGCAGCCAAGAAGGGGAGACAGGGGGCGATGGGGCTTTCTTT. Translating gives CASSQEGETGGDGAFF.

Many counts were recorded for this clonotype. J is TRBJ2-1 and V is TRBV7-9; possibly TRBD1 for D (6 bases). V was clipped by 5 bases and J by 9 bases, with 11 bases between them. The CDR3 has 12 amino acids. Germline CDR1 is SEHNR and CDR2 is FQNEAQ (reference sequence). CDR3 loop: CASSHEQGEQFF. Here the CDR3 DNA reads TGTGCCAGCAGCCACGAACAGGGTGAGCAGTTCTTC.

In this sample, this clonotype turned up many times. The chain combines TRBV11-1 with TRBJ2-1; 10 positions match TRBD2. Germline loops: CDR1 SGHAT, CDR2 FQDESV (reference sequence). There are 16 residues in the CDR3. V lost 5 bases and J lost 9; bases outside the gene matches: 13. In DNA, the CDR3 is TGTGCCAGCAGCCATCCAGCCGGGACTAGCGTCAGTGAGCAGTTCTTC. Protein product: CASSHPAGTSVSEQFF.

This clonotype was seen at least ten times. The CDR3 is CASSLAIAGVIEQFF. For the CDR3, the DNA is TGTGCCAGCAGCTTAGCTATAGCGGGAGTGATTGAGCAGTTCTTC. V is TRBV7-2 and J is TRBJ2-1, with TRBD2 matching 9 bases. From germline, CDR1 is SGHTA and CDR2 FQGNSA. CDR3 length equals 15 residues. Trimming cost V 0 bases and J 9 bases; bases outside gene matches: 6.

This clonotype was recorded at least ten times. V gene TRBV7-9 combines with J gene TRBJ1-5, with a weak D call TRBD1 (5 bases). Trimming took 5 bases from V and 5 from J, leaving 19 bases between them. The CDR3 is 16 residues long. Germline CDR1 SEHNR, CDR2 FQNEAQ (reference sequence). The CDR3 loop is CASSRRGGVGDQPQHF. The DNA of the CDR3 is TGTGCCAGCAGCCGCCGTGGGGGAGTGGGGGATCAGCCCCAGCATTTT.

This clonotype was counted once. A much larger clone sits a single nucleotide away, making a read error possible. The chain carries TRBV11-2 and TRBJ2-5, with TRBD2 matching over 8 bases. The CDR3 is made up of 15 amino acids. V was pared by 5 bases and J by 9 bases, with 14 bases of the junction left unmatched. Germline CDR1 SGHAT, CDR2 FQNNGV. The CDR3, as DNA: TGTGCCAGCAGCCCGGGACCAGCGGGAGCTGAGGCCCAGTACTTC. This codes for CASSPGPAGAEAQYF.

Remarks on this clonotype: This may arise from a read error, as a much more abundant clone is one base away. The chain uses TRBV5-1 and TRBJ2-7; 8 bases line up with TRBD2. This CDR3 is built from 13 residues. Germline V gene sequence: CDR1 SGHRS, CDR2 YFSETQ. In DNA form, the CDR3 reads TGTGCCAGCGCCCCTACGCGGGGGGACGAGCTGTACTTC. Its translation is CASAPTRGDELYF.

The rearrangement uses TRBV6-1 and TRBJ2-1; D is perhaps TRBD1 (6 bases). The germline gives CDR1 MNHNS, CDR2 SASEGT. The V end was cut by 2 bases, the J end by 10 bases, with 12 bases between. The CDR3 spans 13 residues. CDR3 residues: CASSELTRGEQFF. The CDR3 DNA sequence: TGTGCCAGCAGTGAACTTACCAGGGGAGAGCAGTTCTTC.

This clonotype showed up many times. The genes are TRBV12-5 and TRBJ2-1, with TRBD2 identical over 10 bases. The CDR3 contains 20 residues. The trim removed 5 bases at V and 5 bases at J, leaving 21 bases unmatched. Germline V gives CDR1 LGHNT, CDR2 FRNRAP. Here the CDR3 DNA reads TGTGCTAGTGGTCCGCCTGGTGCGAGCGGGAGGGCAAGTGGGAACAATGAGCAGTTCTTC. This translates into CASGPPGASGRASGNNEQFF.

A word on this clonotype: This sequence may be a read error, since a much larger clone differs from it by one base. The CDR3 DNA sequence: TGCGCCAGCGGCTTACGCCCGGGGACAGGGCAAGAGACCCAGTACTTC. This encodes CASGLRPGTGQETQYF. V usage is TRBV5-1 and J usage is TRBJ2-5; 9 nucleotides line up with TRBD1. Looked up from germline, CDR1 is SGHRS and CDR2 is YFSETQ. This CDR3 spans 16 amino acids.

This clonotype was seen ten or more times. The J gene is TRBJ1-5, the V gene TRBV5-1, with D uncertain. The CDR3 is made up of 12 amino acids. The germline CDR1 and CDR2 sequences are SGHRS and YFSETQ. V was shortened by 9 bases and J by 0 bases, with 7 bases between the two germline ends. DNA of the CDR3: TGCGCCACGTGGGATAGCAATCAGCCCCAGCATTTT. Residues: CATWDSNQPQHF.

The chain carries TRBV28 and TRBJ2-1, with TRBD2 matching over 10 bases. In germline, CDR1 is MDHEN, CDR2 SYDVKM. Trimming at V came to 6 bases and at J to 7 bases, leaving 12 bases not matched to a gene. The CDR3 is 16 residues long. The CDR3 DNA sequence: TGTGCCAGCAGGAGGGGGAGCGGGAGGGCTTATAATGAGCAGTTCTTC. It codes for CASRRGSGRAYNEQFF.

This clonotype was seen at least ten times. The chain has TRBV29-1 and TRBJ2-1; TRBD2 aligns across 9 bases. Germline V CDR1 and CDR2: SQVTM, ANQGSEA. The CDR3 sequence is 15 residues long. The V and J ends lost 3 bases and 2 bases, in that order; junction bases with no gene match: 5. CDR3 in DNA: TGCAGCGTTGAGTTTGCTAGCGGGACCTACAATGAGCAGTTCTTC. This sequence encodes CSVEFASGTYNEQFF.

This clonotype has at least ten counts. CDR3 nucleotides: TGTGCCAGCAGTTACCTACAGGGGGTCACAGATACGCAGTATTTT. Translated, it gives CASSYLQGVTDTQYF. The V call is TRBV6-6, the J call TRBJ2-3; 8 bases agree with TRBD1. V trimming: 2 bases; J trimming: 2 bases; junction bases outside the gene matches: 3. The CDR3 runs 15 residues. Germline V gene lookup returns CDR1 MNHNY and CDR2 SVGAGI (reference sequence).

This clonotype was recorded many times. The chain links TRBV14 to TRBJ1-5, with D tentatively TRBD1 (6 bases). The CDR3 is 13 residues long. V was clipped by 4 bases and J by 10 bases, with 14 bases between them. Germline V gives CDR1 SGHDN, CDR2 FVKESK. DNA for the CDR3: TGTGCCAGCAGCCGAGGGATACAGGGCCCCCAGCATTTT. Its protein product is CASSRGIQGPQHF.

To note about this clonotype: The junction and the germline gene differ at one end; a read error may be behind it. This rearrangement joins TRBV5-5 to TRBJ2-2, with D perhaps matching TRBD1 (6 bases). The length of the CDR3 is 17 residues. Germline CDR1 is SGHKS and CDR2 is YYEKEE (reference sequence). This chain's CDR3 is CASSSRDRITNTGERFF. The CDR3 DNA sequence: TGTGCCAGCAGCTCGAGAGACAGGATAACGAACACCGGGGAGCGGTTTTTT.

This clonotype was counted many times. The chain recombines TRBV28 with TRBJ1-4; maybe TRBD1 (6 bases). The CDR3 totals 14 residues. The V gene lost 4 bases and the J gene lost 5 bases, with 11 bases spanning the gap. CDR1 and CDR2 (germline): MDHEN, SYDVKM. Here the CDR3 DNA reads TGTGCCAGCAGTTCGACAGGAGCCAATGAAAAACTGTTTTTT. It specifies CASSSTGANEKLFF. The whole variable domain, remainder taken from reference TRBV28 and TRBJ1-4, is DVKVTQSSRYLVKRTGEKVFLECVQDMDHENMFWYRQDPGLGLRLIYFSYDVKMKEKGDIPEGYSVSREKKERFSLILESASTNQTSMYLCASSSTGANEKLFFGSGTQLSVL.

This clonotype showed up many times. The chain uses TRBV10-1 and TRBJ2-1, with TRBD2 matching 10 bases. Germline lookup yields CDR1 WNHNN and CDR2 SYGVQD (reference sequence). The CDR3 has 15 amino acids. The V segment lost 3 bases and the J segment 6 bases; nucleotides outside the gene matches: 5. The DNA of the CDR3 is TGCGCCAGCAGTGAAAGGACTAGCGGTCTCAATGAGCAGTTCTTC. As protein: CASSERTSGLNEQFF.

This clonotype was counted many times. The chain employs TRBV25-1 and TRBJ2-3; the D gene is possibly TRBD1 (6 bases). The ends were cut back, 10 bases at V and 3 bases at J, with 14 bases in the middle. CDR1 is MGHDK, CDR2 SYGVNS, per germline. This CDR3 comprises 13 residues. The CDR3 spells CATNDRITDTQYF. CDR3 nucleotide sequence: TGTGCCACGAATGACAGGATTACAGATACGCAGTATTTT.

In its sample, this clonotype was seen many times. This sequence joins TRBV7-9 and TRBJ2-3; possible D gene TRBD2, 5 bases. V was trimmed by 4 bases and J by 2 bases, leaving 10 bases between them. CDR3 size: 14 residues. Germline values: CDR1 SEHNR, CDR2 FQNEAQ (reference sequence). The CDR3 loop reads CASSYAGDTDTQYF. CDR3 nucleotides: TGTGCCAGCAGCTACGCGGGTGACACAGATACGCAGTATTTT.

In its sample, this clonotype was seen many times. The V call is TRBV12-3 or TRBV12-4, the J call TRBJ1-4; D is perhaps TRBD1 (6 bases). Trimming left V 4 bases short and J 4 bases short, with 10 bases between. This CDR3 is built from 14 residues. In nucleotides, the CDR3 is TGTGCCAGCAGTTCGCAGGGGCTTAATGAAAAACTGTTTTTT. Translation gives CASSSQGLNEKLFF.

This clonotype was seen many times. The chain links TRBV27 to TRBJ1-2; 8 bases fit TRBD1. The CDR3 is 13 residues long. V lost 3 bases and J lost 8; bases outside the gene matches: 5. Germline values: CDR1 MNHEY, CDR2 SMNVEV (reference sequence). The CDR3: CASSFQGARGYTF. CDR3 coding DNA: TGTGCCAGCAGTTTCCAGGGGGCTAGAGGCTACACCTTC.

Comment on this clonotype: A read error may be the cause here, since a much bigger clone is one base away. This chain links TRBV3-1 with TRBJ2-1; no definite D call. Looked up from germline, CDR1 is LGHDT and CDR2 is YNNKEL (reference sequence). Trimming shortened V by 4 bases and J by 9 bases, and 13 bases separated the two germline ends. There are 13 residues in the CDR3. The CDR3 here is CASSRVMESEQFF. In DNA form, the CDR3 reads TGTGCCAGCAGCCGAGTGATGGAGAGTGAGCAGTTCTTC.

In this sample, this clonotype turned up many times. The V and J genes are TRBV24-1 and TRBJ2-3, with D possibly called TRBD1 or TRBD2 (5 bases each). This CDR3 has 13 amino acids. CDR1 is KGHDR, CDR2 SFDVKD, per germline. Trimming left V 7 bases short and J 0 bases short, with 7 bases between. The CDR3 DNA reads TGTGCCACCAGCCGGGACAGCACAGATACGCAGTATTTT. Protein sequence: CATSRDSTDTQYF.

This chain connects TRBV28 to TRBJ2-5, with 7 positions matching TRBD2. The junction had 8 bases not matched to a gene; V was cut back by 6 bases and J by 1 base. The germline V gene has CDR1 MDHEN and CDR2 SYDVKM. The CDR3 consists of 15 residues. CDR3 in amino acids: CASSRTSGGQETQYF. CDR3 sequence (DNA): TGTGCCAGCAGCCGAACCTCGGGAGGCCAAGAGACCCAGTACTTC.

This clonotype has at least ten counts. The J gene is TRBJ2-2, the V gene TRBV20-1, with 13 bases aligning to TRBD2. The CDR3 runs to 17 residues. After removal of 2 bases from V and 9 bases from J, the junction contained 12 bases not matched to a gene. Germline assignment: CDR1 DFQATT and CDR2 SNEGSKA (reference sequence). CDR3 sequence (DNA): TGCAGTGCTAGACCGCTACTAGCGGGAGGGCCTGGGCGGGAGCTGTTTTTT. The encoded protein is CSARPLLAGGPGRELFF.

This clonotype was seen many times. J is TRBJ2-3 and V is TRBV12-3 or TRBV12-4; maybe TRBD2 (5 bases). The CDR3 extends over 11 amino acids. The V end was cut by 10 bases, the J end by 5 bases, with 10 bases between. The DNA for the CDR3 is TGTGCCACCGCCGGAGGAGATACGCAGTATTTT. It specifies CATAGGDTQYF.

In nucleotides, the CDR3 is TGTGCCAGCACCCCAAGTGGGACCTACACTGAAGCTTTCTTT. The encoded protein is CASTPSGTYTEAFF. V gene TRBV12-3 or TRBV12-4 combines with J gene TRBJ1-1; possibly TRBD1 for D (5 bases). V lost 7 bases, J lost 3 bases, and 15 bases lay in between. The CDR3 contains 14 residues.

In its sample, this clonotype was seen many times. The CDR3 loop reads CSVTRGPGNQPQHF. The CDR3 DNA sequence: TGCAGCGTTACCCGGGGCCCAGGCAATCAGCCCCAGCATTTT. J is TRBJ1-5 and V is TRBV29-1; perhaps TRBD1 as D (5 bases). The CDR3 has 14 amino acids. The germline V and J ends were trimmed by 5 bases and 2 bases, with 13 bases remaining between them. Germline-derived CDR1 and CDR2 are SQVTM and ANQGSEA.